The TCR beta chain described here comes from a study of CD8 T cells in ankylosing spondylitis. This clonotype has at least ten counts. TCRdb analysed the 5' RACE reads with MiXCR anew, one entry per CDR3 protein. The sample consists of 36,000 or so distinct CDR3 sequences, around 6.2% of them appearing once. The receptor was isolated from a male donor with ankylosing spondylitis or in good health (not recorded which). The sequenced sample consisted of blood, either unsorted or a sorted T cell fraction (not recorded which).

The CDR3 DNA reads as TGCAGCGTTGAAGGAGGGACTAGCGGCATTGGCACAGATACGCAGTATTTT. Translating it yields CSVEGGTSGIGTDTQYF. The chain employs TRBV29-1 and TRBJ2-3; 11 positions agree with TRBD2. Germline CDR1 SQVTM, CDR2 ANQGSEA. The CDR3 has 17 amino acids. Trimming removed 1 base from V and 1 base from J; junction bases left unmatched: 7.